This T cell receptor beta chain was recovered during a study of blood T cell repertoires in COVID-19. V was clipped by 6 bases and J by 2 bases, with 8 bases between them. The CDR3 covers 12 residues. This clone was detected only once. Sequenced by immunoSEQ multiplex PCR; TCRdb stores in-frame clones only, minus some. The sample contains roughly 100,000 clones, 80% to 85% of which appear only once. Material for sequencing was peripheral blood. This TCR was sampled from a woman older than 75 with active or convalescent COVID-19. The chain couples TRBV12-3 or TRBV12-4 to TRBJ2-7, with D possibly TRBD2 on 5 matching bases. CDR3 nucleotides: TGTGCCAGCAGGCGGGTTACCTACGAGCAGTACTTC. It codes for CASRRVTYEQYF.